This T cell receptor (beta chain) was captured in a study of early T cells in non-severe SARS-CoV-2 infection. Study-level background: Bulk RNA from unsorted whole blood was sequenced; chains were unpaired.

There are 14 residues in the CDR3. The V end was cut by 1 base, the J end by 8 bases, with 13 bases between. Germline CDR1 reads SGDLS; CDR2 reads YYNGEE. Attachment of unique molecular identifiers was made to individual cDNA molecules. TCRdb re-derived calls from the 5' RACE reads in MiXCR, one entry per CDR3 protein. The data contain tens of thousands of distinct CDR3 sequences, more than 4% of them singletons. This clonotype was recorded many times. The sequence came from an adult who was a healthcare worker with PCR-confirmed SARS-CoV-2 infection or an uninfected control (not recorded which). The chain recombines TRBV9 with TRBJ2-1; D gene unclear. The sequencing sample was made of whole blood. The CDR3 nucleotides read TGTGCCAGCAGCGTATTGGTGGGGTTCTATGAGCAGTTCTTC. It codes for CASSVLVGFYEQFF.